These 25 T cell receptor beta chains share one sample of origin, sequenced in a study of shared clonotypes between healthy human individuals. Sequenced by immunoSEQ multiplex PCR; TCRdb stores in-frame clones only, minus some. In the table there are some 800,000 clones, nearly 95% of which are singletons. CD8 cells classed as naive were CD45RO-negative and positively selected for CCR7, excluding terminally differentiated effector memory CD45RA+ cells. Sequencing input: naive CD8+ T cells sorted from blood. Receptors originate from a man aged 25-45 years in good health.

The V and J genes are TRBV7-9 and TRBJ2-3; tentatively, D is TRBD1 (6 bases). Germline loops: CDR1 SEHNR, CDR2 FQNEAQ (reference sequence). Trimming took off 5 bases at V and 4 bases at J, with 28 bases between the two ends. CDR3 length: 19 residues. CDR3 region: CASSPNPTRQAWDPDTQYF. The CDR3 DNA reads TGTGCCAGCAGCCCCAACCCCACTCGACAGGCGTGGGACCCAGATACGCAGTATTTT.

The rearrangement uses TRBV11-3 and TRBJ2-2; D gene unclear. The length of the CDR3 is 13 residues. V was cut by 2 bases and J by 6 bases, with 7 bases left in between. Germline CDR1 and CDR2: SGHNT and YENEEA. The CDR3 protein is CASSLFHPGELFF. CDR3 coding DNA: TGTGCCAGCAGCTTATTTCACCCCGGGGAGCTGTTTTTT.

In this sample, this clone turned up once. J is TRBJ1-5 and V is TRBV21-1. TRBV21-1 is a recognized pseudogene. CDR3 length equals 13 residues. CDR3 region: CASRHRNNQPQHF. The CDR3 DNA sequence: TGTGCCAGCAGGCACCGAAACAATCAGCCCCAGCATTTT.

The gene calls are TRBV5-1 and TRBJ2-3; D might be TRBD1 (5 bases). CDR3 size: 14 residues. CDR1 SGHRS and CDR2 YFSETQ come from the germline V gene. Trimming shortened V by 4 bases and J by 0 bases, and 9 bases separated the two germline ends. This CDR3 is CASSGRASTDTQYF. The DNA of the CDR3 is TGCGCCAGCAGCGGCAGGGCAAGCACAGATACGCAGTATTTT.

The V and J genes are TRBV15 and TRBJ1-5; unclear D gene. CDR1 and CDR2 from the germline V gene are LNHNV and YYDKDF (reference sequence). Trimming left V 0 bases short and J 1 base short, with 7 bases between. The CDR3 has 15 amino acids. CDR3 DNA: TGTGCCACCAGCAGAGATATTTTGAGCAATCAGCCCCAGCATTTT. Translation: CATSRDILSNQPQHF.

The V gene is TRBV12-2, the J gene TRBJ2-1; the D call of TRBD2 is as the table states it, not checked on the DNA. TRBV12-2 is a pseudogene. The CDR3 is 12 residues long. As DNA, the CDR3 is TGTGCGACAGGGCTAGCGGGTACTGAGCAGTTCTTC. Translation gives CATGLAGTEQFF.

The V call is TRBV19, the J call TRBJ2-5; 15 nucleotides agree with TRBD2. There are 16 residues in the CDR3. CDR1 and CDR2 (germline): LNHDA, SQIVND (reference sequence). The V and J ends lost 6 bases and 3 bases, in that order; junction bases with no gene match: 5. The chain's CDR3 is CASSGTSGRFEETQYF. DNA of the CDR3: TGTGCCAGTAGCGGGACTAGCGGGAGGTTTGAAGAGACCCAGTACTTC.

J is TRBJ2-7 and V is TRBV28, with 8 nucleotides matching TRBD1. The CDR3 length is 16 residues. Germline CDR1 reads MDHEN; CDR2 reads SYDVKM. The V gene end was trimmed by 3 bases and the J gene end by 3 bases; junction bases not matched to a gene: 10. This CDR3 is CASSLTLGQGLYEQYF. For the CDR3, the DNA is TGTGCCAGCAGTTTGACCCTAGGACAGGGACTCTACGAGCAGTACTTC. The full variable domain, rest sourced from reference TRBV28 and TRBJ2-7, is DVKVTQSSRYLVKRTGEKVFLECVQDMDHENMFWYRQDPGLGLRLIYFSYDVKMKEKGDIPEGYSVSREKKERFSLILESASTNQTSMYLCASSLTLGQGLYEQYFGPGTRLTVT.

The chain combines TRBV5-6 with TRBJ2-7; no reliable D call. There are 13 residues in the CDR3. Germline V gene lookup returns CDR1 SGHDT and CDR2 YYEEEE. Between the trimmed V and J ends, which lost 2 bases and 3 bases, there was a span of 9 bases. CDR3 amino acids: CASSFSASYEQYF. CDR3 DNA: TGTGCCAGCAGCTTTTCGGCTAGCTACGAGCAGTACTTC.

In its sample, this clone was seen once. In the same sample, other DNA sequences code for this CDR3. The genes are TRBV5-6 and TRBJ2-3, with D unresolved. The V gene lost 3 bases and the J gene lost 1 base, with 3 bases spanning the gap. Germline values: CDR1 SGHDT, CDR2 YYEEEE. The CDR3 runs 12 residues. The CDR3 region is CASSSGTDTQYF. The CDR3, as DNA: TGTGCCAGCAGCTCCGGCACAGATACGCAGTATTTT.

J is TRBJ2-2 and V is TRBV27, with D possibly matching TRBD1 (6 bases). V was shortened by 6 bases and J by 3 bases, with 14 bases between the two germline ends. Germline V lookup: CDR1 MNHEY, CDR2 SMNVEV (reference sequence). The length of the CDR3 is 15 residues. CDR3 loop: CASRGTGLYTGELFF. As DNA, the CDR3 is TGTGCCAGCAGGGGAACAGGGTTATACACCGGGGAGCTGTTTTTT.

CDR3 residues: CASSEWAEREETQYF. CDR3 bases: TGTGCCAGCAGTGAATGGGCGGAGAGGGAAGAGACCCAGTACTTC. This rearrangement joins TRBV25-1 to TRBJ2-5; TRBD2 might be the D (5 bases). The CDR3 length is 15 residues. Germline V gene lookup returns CDR1 MGHDK and CDR2 SYGVNS. V lost 1 base to trimming and J lost 3 bases, with 12 bases between them.

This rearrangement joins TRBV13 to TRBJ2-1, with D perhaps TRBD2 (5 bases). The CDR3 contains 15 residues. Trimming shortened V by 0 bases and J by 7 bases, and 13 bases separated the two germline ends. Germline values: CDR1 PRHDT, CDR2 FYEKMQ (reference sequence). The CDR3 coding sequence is TGTGCCAGCAGCTTAGGCCTAGAATCGGGAAATGAGCAGTTCTTC. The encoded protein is CASSLGLESGNEQFF.

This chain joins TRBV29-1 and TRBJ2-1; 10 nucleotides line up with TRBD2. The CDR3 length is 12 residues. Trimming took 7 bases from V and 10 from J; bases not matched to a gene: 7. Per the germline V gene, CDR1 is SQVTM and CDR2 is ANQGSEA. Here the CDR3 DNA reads TGCAGCGCCGGACTAGCGGTCGGCGAGCAGTTCTTC. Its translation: CSAGLAVGEQFF.

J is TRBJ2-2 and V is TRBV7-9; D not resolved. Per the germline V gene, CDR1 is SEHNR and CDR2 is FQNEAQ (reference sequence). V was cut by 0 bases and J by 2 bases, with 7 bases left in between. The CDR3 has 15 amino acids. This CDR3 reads CASSLARTNTGELFF. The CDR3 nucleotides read TGTGCCAGCAGCTTAGCCCGAACTAACACCGGGGAGCTGTTTTTT.

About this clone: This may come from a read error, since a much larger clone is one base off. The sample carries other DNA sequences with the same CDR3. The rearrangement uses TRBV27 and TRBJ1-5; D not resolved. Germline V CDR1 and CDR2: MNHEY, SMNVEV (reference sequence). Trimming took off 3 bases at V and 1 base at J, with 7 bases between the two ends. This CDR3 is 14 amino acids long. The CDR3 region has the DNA TGTGCCAGCAGTTTGGGAGTGAGCAATCAGCCCCAGCATTTT. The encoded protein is CASSLGVSNQPQHF.

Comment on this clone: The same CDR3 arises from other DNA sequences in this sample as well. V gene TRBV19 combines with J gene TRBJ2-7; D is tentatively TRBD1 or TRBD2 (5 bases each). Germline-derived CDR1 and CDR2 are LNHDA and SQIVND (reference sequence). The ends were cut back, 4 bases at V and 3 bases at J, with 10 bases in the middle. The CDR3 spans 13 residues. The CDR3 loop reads CASSSRDGYEQYF. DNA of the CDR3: TGTGCCAGTAGTAGCCGGGACGGCTACGAGCAGTACTTC.

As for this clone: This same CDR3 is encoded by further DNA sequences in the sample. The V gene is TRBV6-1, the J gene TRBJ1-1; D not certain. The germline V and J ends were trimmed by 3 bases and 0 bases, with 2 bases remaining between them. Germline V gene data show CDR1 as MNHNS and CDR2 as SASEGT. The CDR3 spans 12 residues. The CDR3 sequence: CASSDMNTEAFF. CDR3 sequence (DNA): TGTGCCAGCAGTGACATGAACACTGAAGCTTTCTTT.

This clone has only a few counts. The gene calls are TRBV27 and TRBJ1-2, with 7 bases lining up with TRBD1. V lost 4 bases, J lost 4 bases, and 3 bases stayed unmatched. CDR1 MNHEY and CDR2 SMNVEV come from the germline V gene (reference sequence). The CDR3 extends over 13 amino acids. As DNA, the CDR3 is TGTGCCAGCAGTTGGGACAGCGGCTATGGCTACACCTTC. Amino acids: CASSWDSGYGYTF.

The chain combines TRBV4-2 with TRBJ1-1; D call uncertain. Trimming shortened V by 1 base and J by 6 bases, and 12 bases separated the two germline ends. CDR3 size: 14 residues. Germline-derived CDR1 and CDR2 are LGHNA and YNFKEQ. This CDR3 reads CASSQARGVAEAFF. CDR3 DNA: TGTGCCAGCAGCCAAGCCCGCGGTGTTGCTGAAGCTTTCTTT.

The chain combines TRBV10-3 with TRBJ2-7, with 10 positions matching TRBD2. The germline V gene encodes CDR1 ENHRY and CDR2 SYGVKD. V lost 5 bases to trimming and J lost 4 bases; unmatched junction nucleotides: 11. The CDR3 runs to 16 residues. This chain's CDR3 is CAISNPGAGGQYEQYF. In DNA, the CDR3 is TGTGCCATCAGTAACCCTGGAGCGGGAGGGCAGTACGAGCAGTACTTC.

The CDR3 nucleotides read TGCGCCAGCAGCCAAGATGAGACTTCTCAAGAGACCCAGTACTTC. Translated: CASSQDETSQETQYF. The chain uses TRBV4-3 and TRBJ2-5; no reliable D call. V dropped 0 bases and J dropped 2 bases, with 10 bases sitting between them. The germline V gene encodes CDR1 LGHNA and CDR2 YSLEER. The CDR3 runs 15 residues.

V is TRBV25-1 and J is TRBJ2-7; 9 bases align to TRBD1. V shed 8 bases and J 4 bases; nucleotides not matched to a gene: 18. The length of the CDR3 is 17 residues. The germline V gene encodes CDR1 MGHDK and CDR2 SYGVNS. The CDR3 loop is CASEGGEQGAPEYEQYF. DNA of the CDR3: TGTGCCAGCGAAGGGGGAGAACAGGGGGCGCCGGAGTACGAGCAGTACTTC.

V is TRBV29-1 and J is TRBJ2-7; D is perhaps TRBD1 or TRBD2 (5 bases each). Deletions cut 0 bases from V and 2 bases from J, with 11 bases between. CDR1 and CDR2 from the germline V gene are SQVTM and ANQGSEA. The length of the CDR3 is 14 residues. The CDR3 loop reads CSVEEGTATYEQYF. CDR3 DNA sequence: TGCAGCGTTGAAGAGGGGACGGCAACCTACGAGCAGTACTTC.

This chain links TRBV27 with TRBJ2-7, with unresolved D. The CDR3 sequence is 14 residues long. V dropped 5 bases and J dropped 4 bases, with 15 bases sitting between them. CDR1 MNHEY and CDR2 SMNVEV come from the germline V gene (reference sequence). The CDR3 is CASSLGRMGYEQYF. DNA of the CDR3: TGTGCCAGCAGTCTCGGCCGAATGGGTTACGAGCAGTACTTC.